This passage covers 2 T cell receptor beta chains from one sample sequenced in a study of blood T cell repertoires in COVID-19. The data were produced by immunoSEQ multiplex PCR, yet TCRdb's version contains in-frame clones alone and is incomplete. The repertoire holds 150,000 to 180,000 clones, with about 73% as singletons. The material sequenced was peripheral blood. The receptor source for this set is a man of 80 years or more with acute or convalescent COVID-19.

V usage is TRBV11-2 and J usage is TRBJ2-7; possible D gene TRBD2, 6 bases. This CDR3 is built from 13 residues. Germline loops: CDR1 SGHAT, CDR2 FQNNGV. Trimming took 1 base from V and 6 from J, leaving 10 bases between them. CDR3 nucleotide sequence: TGTGCCAGCAGCTTAGTAGCGGAGGGCGAGCAGTACGTC. It yields the protein CASSLVAEGEQYV.

The V call is TRBV9, the J call TRBJ2-3; 9 bases match TRBD2. Per germline, CDR1 SGDLS and CDR2 YYNGEE. With V trimmed by 0 bases and J by 4 bases, 9 bases remained unmatched. CDR3 length: 17 amino acids. The CDR3 DNA sequence: TGTGCCAGCAGCGTAGTATCCGGCGGGGGGGCCGCAGATACGCAGTATTTT. This codes for CASSVVSGGGAADTQYF.